The present TCR beta chain was sequenced within a study of T-cell memory formation after mild COVID-19 (dated by TCRdb to about 2021). For the study in its entirety: Most TCR sequence clusters were specific to one of the two donors. Two young, previously healthy adult volunteers made up the cohort, one male and one female. In two donors, T-cell clones that expanded and contracted after mild COVID-19 were tracked by sequencing TCRalpha and TCRbeta repertoires over time.

Ficoll-Paque density gradient centrifugation was the method used to isolate PBMCs. Sequenced on an Illumina NovaSeq 6000. TCRalpha and TCRbeta cDNA libraries were constructed by 5'RACE with constant-segment primers, with sample barcodes and unique molecular identifiers being introduced. RNA was extracted from every sample with Trizol reagent. The libraries were amplified in two PCR steps, and the second step added a second sample barcode and Illumina TruSeq adapters. Sequencing of the libraries was done on an Illumina NovaSeq, producing 2 x 150 bp paired-end reads. The source study handled its data this way. The reads were demultiplexed and collapsed into UMI-guided consensus sequences using migec v1.2.7. Using mixcr v2.1.11, UMI consensuses were aligned to TRA and TRB V and J templates and then assembled into clonotypes. Clonotypes were classified as expanded or contracted when called significant by both edgeR and NoisET, with noise models trained on biological replicates. edgeR calls used a false discovery rate-adjusted p below 0.01 and a log2 fold-change threshold of 1. PCA with hierarchical clustering of max-normalized trajectories of the 1000 most abundant clonotypes was used as exploratory dynamics analysis. Separately sequenced CD4+ and CD8+ repertoires were used to assign the CD4 or CD8 phenotype of responding clones. The public reads were reprocessed in TCRdb via fastp at Q25 and MiXCR, keeping in-frame beta chains. A single entry per CDR3 protein holds the most common genes and DNA from its merged rows. TCRdb's processing, not the authors' own work, is the source of the V and J calls. This sample gives 250,000 to 350,000 distinct CDR3 sequences in total; more than 15% of them show up just once. The ten largest make up roughly 23% of the sample.

The investigation overall reported the following: Only a couple of mild cases were covered by the study, and larger cohorts that include severe cases with pre-infection samples were considered necessary. The detection of some responding clones in pre-infection memory suggests that pre-existing cross-reactive memory T cells joined the SARS-CoV-2 response. SARS-CoV-2 specificity of the second-wave clones peaking on day 37 was not confirmed. Contracting CD4+ clones turned up mainly in the CM and EM memory subsets, whereas EMRA was where CD8+ clones were enriched. From day 15 to 85, contracting clones showed balanced CD4/CD8 phenotypes, whereas a second wave of clones that expanded from day 15 to 37 leaned towards CD4+.

At least ten counts were recorded for this clonotype. Its antigen is not yet known. No much larger clone is present one base from it, and per-base qualities are unavailable. The sequenced sample was PBMCs or a T cell subset sorted from them (not recorded which). This clonotype was obtained from a man aged 18-30 years who had mild COVID-19 (a few samples of this study predate the infection). The sample titles of this study are shuffled in the database, so cell type and time point are left out; the donor was told from shared clones.

The CDR3 reads CASSEGYSRAETQYF. The bases read TGTGCCAGCAGTGAGGGGTACTCGCGGGCAGAGACCCAGTACTTC. The V gene is TRBV9 and the J gene is TRBJ2-5; the D match is possibly TRBD1 or TRBD2, with 5 bases aligned in each. CDR1 SGDLS and CDR2 YYNGEE are derived from the germline V gene. The CDR3 runs 15 residues from the cysteine to the phenylalanine. Solely the CDR3 DNA is kept, with 45 bases framed from the first base. Between the V and J ends, shortened by 5 bases and 4 bases respectively, the junction contains 18 bases.